The present T cell receptor beta chain was sequenced within a study of blood T cell repertoires in COVID-19. Study in general: Researchers got acute and convalescent COVID-19 samples from the United States, Italy and Spain. T cells, B-cell-depleted T cells, or PBMCs supplied cDNA or gDNA.

Source study methods: Amplified reference gene primers provided the basis for estimating nucleated cell counts. Clones were read by immunoSEQ multiplex PCR, and TCRdb kept only the in-frame ones, dropping some. That table furnishes V, J and clone size, whereas the DNA furnished D and trimming. The sample includes about 180,000 clones, around 85% of them seen just once. The CDR3 length is 13 residues. Germline loops: CDR1 SGHAT, CDR2 FQNNGV. V dropped 5 bases and J dropped 1 base, with 8 bases sitting between them. The sequence came from a man in his fifties or sixties with active or convalescent COVID-19. Sequenced: peripheral blood. The chain couples TRBV11-2 to TRBJ1-2; weak D call: TRBD1 (5 bases). CDR3 coding DNA: TGTGCCAGCAGCCCGGGGGTTAACTATGGCTACACCTTC. It encodes CASSPGVNYGYTF.